The entry below describes one T cell receptor beta chain. Its specific antigen is unknown. Per-base quality was not reported, and no clone a single base away is much larger than it. The source of the sample is a study of T cell responses to AZD1222 COVID-19 vaccine (dated by TCRdb to the early 2020s). For context, the study as a whole: AZD1222 recipients given second doses at about 4 weeks or at about 12 weeks were pooled, since spike-specific TCR depth and breadth were not found to differ between the two schedules. Trial participants were enrolled by age into subgroups of 18-55, 56-69 and 70-plus years, and around 140, 26 and 57 TCR-sequenced participants, respectively, were included in these subgroups. A total of about 230 trial participants underwent TCR sequencing, of whom 207 received two doses of AZD1222 and about 26 received two doses of the MenACWY control vaccine.

Including the terminal cysteine and phenylalanine, the CDR3 comprises 13 residues. Just the 39-base CDR3 DNA is kept, in frame starting at base 1. The germline V gene yields SGHTA for CDR1 and FQGNSA for CDR2. The germline ends are 2 bases apart after V is trimmed by 1 base and J by 4 bases. Broad study findings and their caveats: Because no day 14 peak-response samples were available, the repertoires could be characterized only after the peak T cell response. The whole spike protein was spanned by vaccine-associated CD4 TCRs, and dominant responses were seen in regions 160-218 and 743-854. In the small 56-69-year group, the increase in depth fell short of significance, most likely because of low power. Spike-specific TCR breadth and depth rose significantly after two AZD1222 doses compared with day 0 and with MenACWY recipients. Participants were mostly white British and included more females than males, and it was suggested by the authors that clonal diversity may have been underestimated. Only 5 to 7 AZD1222 recipients were SARS-CoV-2 seropositive at baseline, limiting conclusions about previously exposed vaccinees. Reportedly, almost half of the unique spike-specific TCRs recognized epitopes lying outside the regions that are mutated in the B.1.351 and B.1.1.7 variants.

The CDR3 regions of human TCRbeta chains were analyzed by immunosequencing. The study's processing was this. Repertoire TCRs were matched against a reference library of SARS-CoV-2-specific TCRs generated with the MIRA antigen-specificity platform. Breadth meant the fraction of unique TCRs that were SARS-CoV-2-associated, whereas depth meant the fraction of total T cells that were SARS-CoV-2-associated. Using the MIRA data, each spike-specific TCR was assigned both to the spike region to which the TCR was reactive and to a CD4 or CD8 class. Log10-transformed breadth and depth values were compared by one-way ANOVA with Sidak's multiple comparisons tests. TCRdb's version of the immuneACCESS table is confined to in-frame rearrangements and falls short of the full clone set. An unresolved V gene accounts for under half of the shortfall where checked; the remainder is of unknown origin. For V, J and clone size, that table is used; D and trimming come from the DNA. The sample includes about 96,000 clones, with roughly nine tenths observed a single time. Clones ranked in the top ten supply 1.6% of the sample.

The time point label here, explained by the study, means: baseline before first vaccination. Samples from vaccinated people were obtained from the UK trials COV001 and COV002, which included a single-blind randomized controlled phase 2/3 trial of AZD1222 (ChAdOx1 nCoV-19) in healthy adults. Trial participant PBMC samples were collected at day 0 and day 28 after the second dose for TCRbeta chain sequencing. The sequence is built from TRBV7-2 and TRBJ1-6; too little of a D gene remains to name it. The TCR originated in an adult in good health. The sequences come from peripheral blood, collected on day 0 of AZD1222 vaccination. CDR3 protein: CASSLVYNSPLHF. The DNA is TGTGCCAGCAGCTTAGTTTATAATTCACCCCTCCACTTT.